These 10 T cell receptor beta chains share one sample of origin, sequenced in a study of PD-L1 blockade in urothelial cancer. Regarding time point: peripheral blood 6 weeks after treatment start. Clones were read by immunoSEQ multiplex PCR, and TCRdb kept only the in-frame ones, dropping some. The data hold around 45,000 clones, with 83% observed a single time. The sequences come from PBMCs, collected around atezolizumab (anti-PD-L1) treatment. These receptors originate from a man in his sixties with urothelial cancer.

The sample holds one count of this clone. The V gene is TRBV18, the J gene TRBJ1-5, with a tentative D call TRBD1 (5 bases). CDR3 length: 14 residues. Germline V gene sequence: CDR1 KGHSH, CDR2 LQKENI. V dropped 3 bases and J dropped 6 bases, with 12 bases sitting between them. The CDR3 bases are TGTGCCAGCTCACCGGTCAGGGAATTTCAGCCCCAGCATTTT. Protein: CASSPVREFQPQHF.

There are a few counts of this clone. CDR3 region: CASSIGTENTEAFF. The CDR3 nucleotides are TGTGCCAGTAGTATCGGGACAGAGAACACTGAAGCTTTCTTT. The genes are TRBV19 and TRBJ1-1; 7 bases match TRBD1. V was pared by 3 bases and J by 1 base, with 2 bases of the junction left unmatched. The germline CDR1 and CDR2 sequences are LNHDA and SQIVND (reference sequence). This CDR3 comprises 14 residues. Complete variable domain (other parts from reference TRBV19 and TRBJ1-1): DGGITQSPKYLFRKEGQNVTLSCEQNLNHDAMYWYRQDPGQGLRLIYYSQIVNDFQKGDIAEGYSVSREKKESFPLTVTSAQKNPTAFYLCASSIGTENTEAFFGQGTRLTVV.

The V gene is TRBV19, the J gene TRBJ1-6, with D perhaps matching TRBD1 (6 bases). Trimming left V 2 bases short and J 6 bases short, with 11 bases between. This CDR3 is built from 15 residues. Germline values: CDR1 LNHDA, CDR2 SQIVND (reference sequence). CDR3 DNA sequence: TGTGCCAGTAGTATACAGGGCAGGGGTAATTCACCCCTCCACTTT. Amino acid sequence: CASSIQGRGNSPLHF.

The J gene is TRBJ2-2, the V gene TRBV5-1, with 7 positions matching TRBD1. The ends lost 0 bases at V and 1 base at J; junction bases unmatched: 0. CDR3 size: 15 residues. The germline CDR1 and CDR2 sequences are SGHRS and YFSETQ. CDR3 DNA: TGCGCCAGCAGCTTGGGGACAGGGAACACCGGGGAGCTGTTTTTT. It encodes CASSLGTGNTGELFF.

The CDR3 reads CASTDRVAGDGYTF. CDR3 DNA: TGCGCCAGCACTGACAGGGTAGCGGGAGATGGCTACACCTTC. This sequence joins TRBV10-1 and TRBJ1-2; 7 positions match TRBD1. V dropped 7 bases and J dropped 6; count of bases not matched to a gene: 11. The CDR3 extends over 14 amino acids. Germline values: CDR1 WNHNN, CDR2 SYGVQD (reference sequence).

The CDR3 region is CASSEQGVSQETQYF. The DNA of the CDR3 is TGTGCCAGCAGCGAACAGGGGGTTAGTCAAGAGACCCAGTACTTC. The chain links TRBV2 to TRBJ2-5; 8 bases fit TRBD1. The CDR3 totals 15 residues. With 6 bases clipped from V and 2 bases from J, the junction kept 8 bases outside the gene matches. CDR1 and CDR2 from the germline V gene are SNHLY and FYNNEI.

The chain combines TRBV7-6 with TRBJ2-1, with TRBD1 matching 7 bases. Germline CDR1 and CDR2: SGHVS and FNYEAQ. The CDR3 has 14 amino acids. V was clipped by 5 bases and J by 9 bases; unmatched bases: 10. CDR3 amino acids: CASSPQTGRVEQFF. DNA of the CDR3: TGTGCCAGCAGCCCCCAGACAGGGCGGGTTGAGCAGTTCTTC.

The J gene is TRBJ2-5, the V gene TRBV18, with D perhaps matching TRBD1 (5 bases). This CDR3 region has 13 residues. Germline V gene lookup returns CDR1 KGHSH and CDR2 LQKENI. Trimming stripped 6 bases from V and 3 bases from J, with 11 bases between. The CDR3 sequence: CASSPDSEETQYF. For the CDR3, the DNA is TGTGCCAGCTCCCCAGACAGCGAAGAGACCCAGTACTTC.

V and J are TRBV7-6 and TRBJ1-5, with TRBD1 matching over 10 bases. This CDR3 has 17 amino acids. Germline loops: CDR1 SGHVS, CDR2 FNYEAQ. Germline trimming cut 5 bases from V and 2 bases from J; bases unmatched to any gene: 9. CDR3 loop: CASSATGTGVGNQPQHF. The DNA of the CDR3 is TGTGCCAGCAGCGCGACTGGGACAGGGGTGGGCAATCAGCCCCAGCATTTT.

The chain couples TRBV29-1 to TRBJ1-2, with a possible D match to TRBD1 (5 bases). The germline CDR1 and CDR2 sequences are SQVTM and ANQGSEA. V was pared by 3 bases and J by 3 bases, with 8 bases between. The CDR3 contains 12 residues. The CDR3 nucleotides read TGCAGCGTTGATGCAGGGCACTATGGCTACACCTTC. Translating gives CSVDAGHYGYTF.